This T cell receptor beta chain was profiled in a study of T cell changes during pregnancy in multiple sclerosis. This CDR3 spans 16 amino acids. Trimming cost V 6 bases and J 4 bases; bases outside gene matches: 8. From germline, CDR1 is SGHNT and CDR2 YENEEA. Repertoires were generated with immunoSEQ multiplex PCR, while TCRdb's copy carries only in-frame clones and drops some. The repertoire holds 45,000 to 50,000 clones, with 90% to 95% as singletons. The V and J genes are TRBV11-3 and TRBJ2-2; the match to TRBD2 covers 10 bases. The receptor comes from a female donor with multiple sclerosis, enrolled in a pregnancy study. Sample: peripheral blood, taken in the third trimester of pregnancy. CDR3 coding DNA: TGTGCCAGCAGGCGGACTAGCGGAGGGTCCACCGGGGAGCTGTTTTTT. Its translation: CASRRTSGGSTGELFF.